This T cell receptor (beta chain) was sequenced in a study of graft-versus-host responses after intestinal transplantation. Findings and caveats of the study: Early HvG declines after transplant were associated with peak circulating GvH clone levels. Marrow from the recipient contained GvH clones, some of which had appeared first in ileum or blood. High graft-versus-host to host-versus-graft clonal ratios were found in allografts of patients who had graft-donor T cell macrochimerism.

Looked up from germline, CDR1 is WSHSY and CDR2 is SAAADI. Between the trimmed V and J ends, which lost 0 bases and 7 bases, there was a span of 7 bases. This CDR3 is built from 13 residues. About this clone itself: Its target is not known.

The time point: postoperative day 105 after intestinal transplantation (dayNNNN = postoperative day). Intraepithelial and lamina propria lymphocytes were released after the graft tissue was processed. Using immunoSEQ multiplex PCR, the repertoire was profiled, and TCRdb retains in-frame clones only, with some absent. The table lists approximately 4,300 clones, 84% of them singletons. This material consisted of ileum tissue, taken 105 days after intestinal transplantation. This TCR derives from a human patient who received an intestinal transplant, so some T cells may come from the graft donor. The V gene is TRBV10-2, the J gene TRBJ1-5; D is perhaps TRBD1 (5 bases). The CDR3, as DNA: TGCGCCAGCAGTGAGTCAGGGGCCCAGCCCCAGCATTTT. It translates to CASSESGAQPQHF.